The clone carrying this T cell receptor beta chain showed up just once. The data were obtained in a study of blood T cell repertoires in COVID-19. Across the study: In each case, the material was cDNA or gDNA derived from T cells, B-cell-depleted T cells, or PBMCs.

Cohort placement rested on clinical history that participants reported themselves. V lost 5 bases and J lost 3; bases outside the gene matches: 7. The CDR3 is 16 residues long. The germline V gene encodes CDR1 SEHNR and CDR2 FQNEAQ (reference sequence). As originally analysed: Reference gene primers were amplified, and this amplification served to estimate nucleated cell counts. Assay used: immunoSEQ multiplex PCR; TCRdb lists only in-frame clones, some missing. Clone size and the V and J calls come from that table; the DNA yielded D and trimming. The sample has some 290,000 clones, around nine tenths seen once.

The source is a woman aged 25 to 39 who had recovered from COVID-19. The sample comprised PBMCs or T cells enriched from blood (not recorded which). The V call is TRBV7-9, the J call TRBJ2-1; TRBD2 agrees at 10 bases. The CDR3 protein is CASSIVSGRHYNEQFF. CDR3 in DNA: TGTGCCAGCAGCATAGTTAGCGGGAGGCACTACAATGAGCAGTTCTTC. Full variable domain (remainder filled in from reference TRBV7-9 and TRBJ2-1): DTGVSQNPRHKITKRGQNVTFRCDPISEHNRLYWYRQTLGQGPEFLTYFQNEAQLEKSRLLSDRFSAERPKGSFSTLEIQRTEQGDSAMYLCASSIVSGRHYNEQFFGPGTRLTVL.